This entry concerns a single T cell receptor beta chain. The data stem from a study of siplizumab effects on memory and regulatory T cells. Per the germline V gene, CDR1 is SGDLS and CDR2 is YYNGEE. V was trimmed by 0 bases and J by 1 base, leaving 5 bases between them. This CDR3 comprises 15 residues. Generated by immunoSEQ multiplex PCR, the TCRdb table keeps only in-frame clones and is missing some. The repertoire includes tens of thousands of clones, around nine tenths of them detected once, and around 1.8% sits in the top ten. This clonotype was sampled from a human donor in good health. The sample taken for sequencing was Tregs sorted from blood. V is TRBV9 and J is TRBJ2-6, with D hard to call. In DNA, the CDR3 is TGTGCCAGCAGCGTAGATCCTTCTGGGGCCAACGTCCTGACTTTC. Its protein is CASSVDPSGANVLTF.